This section outlines one T cell receptor (beta chain) sequence together with its context. The antigen it recognizes is unknown. Base qualities are missing; no much larger clone stands one base away. All of the isolated RNA was reverse transcribed with the High Capacity cDNA Reverse Transcription Kit, so expressed TCRB transcripts were sequenced. Deep immunoSEQ sequencing was applied to naive, central memory and regulatory T cell samples, giving an average of around 3.4 million total reads per sample. After sorted cells were lysed in RLT buffer, RNA was extracted with DNase-treated RNeasy Micro or Mini kits, with the choice depending on cell number. To prevent cross-contamination, each cell subset was processed individually, whereas patient and healthy donor samples were processed jointly. Using the immunoSEQ multiplex PCR, TCRB sequences were amplified from cDNA into 87-bp fragments spanning the CDR3 region. Amplicons were sequenced on the Illumina HiSeq platform. The study's processing was this. Synthetic template baselines were used to correct PCR bias computationally, reads within Hamming distance 2 were collapsed together, and singletons that could not be merged were discarded. Reads were aligned against IMGT to assign V, D and J genes, CDR3 length and insertions or deletions at six rearrangement sites. Within each subset, clonotype counts were normalized to sorted cell number, and only after that were true diversity and Gini coefficients computed with the tcR R package. The overlap coefficient, calculated on TCRB nucleotide sequences, was used to quantify repertoire sharing. Held by TCRdb, this immuneACCESS table contains in-frame sequences only and omits some clones. Under half of the omission traces to an unresolved V gene where checked; the cause of the rest is unknown. That table is the source of V, J and clone size, and D and trimming were worked out from the DNA. For this sample there are 140,000 or so clones; about 8.7% appear just once. The ten largest account for 0.6% to 0.85% of the sample.

The data were taken from a study of beta chain features in type 1 diabetes (dated by TCRdb to 2016 to 2018). Context from the whole study: Patients and healthy donors did not differ in mean age, gender distribution, total cell number or subset yield. Regulatory and stem cell-like memory subsets were isolated from only 8 patients and about eight healthy donors, whereas naive and central memory subsets came from all 30 or so donors. A total of over 90,000,000 sorted cells were examined across all samples, and a strong correlation was observed between cell number per subset and RNA yield. The study compared TCRB repertoires of sorted circulating CD4+ T cell subsets between recently diagnosed type 1 diabetes patients and matched healthy donors.

Reading from cysteine to phenylalanine, the CDR3 counts 11 amino acids. Solely the CDR3 DNA is kept, with 33 bases framed from the first base. Taken from the germline V gene, the CDR1 and CDR2 loops are SGHTA and FQGNSA. Trimming takes 3 bases from V and 10 bases from J, and the germline ends sit 9 bases apart. A single peripheral blood draw of about 116 mL on average was collected from each donor into heparinised tubes. Using a panel that included CD45RO, CCR7, CD25, CD127, CD95 and CD27, naive, central memory, regulatory and stem cell-like memory CD4+ T cells were sorted on a BD FACSAria II. Every sorted population had a purity above 95%. Right away, PBMCs were isolated by Lymphoprep density gradient centrifugation and were stained directly, with no culture step. So that batch effects would be minimized, each experiment stained and sorted samples in pairs, pairing one healthy donor with one patient.

The study at large found these results: Patients with type 1 diabetes made fewer insertions and deleted more nucleotides at VDJ recombination sites, implying thymic rearrangement abnormalities. Because cDNA was sequenced instead of genomic DNA, activated cells with high expression could be over-represented, although the groups did not differ in activation or CD3 levels. Type 1 diabetes patients showed a moderate but significant shortening of TCRB CDR3 length in all four CD4+ subsets. Because small numbers of individuals were included in the HLA sub-analyses, any influence of HLA type on TCRB rearrangement was left unresolved. Naive, central memory and regulatory TCRB repertoires appeared more similar among patients than among healthy donors. PCR may preferentially amplify shorter templates, but because patient and control samples were amplified and corrected together, any resulting skew would affect both groups equally.

This chain is built from TRBV7-2 and TRBJ1-1; the D gene assignment is ambiguous. The TCR originated in a young man in good health. Sequenced sample: central memory CD4+ T cells from blood. The DNA reads as follows: TGTGCCAGCAGCTTCCATGAGGGAGCTTTCTTT. This translates into CASSFHEGAFF.